This T cell receptor beta chain emerged from a study of metastatic and nonmetastatic thyroid tumors. Via MiXCR, TCRdb re-called the PCR reads. This sample has 15,000 to 20,000 clones; approximately 23% occur once, and the top ten carry roughly 7.1%. Every patient was untreated before thyroid surgery. Trimming removed 7 bases from V and 7 bases from J, with 19 bases in between. Germline-derived CDR1 and CDR2 are ENHRY and SYGVKD. This CDR3 spans 14 amino acids. The chain recombines TRBV10-3 with TRBJ2-5; D is perhaps TRBD1 (5 bases). The receptor was derived from a female donor with papillary thyroid cancer or a benign thyroid nodule (not recorded which). Some clones in this sample may be carry-over from other donors' samples. Sequencing was carried out using adjacent normal tissue. Written as DNA, the CDR3 is TGTGCCATCAATCGTCAGGGCTCAGGGTGGACCCAGTACTTC. It encodes CAINRQGSGWTQYF.